Below, 17 T cell receptor beta chains from the same sample are listed, as sequenced in a study of Ad26.COV2.S vaccination and SARS-CoV-2 variants. The protocol was immunoSEQ multiplex PCR, while the TCRdb copy is restricted to in-frame clones and leaves out a portion. The sample carries about 250,000 clones, roughly nine tenths recorded once. Described treatment: roughly 20 received Ad26.COV2.S at low or high dose, single or two shots; about 5 received placebo; per-sample allocation not given. Samples analyzed were those drawn on day 63 after the first vaccine or placebo injection. The specimen was peripheral blood, collected in a trial of Ad26.COV2.S vaccine versus placebo. Receptor source: a person between 18 and 65 years old who received the Ad26.COV2.S COVID-19 vaccine or a placebo.

The rearrangement joins TRBV5-8 to TRBJ2-1; 7 bases line up with TRBD2. This CDR3 has 16 amino acids. V trimming: 3 bases; J trimming: 9 bases; junction bases outside the gene matches: 15. In germline, CDR1 is SGHTS, CDR2 YDEGEE. CDR3 in DNA: TGTGCCAGCAGCTGGGCAAGGACTAGTGAAGTCAGTGAGCAGTTCTTC. It yields the protein CASSWARTSEVSEQFF.

The chain recombines TRBV9 with TRBJ2-3, with D hard to call. The CDR3 contains 14 residues. Germline CDR1 and CDR2: SGDLS and YYNGEE. Trimming took off 4 bases at V and 4 bases at J, with 13 bases between the two ends. The CDR3 DNA follows: TGTGCCAGCAGCCCCCAGGTTTCGGCAGATACGCAGTATTTT. Its protein product is CASSPQVSADTQYF.

For the CDR3, the DNA is TGTGCCAGCAGCCCCAGGGGGGCCGAGGACGAGCAGTACTTC. Residues: CASSPRGAEDEQYF. This chain links TRBV6-2 or TRBV6-3 with TRBJ2-7, with a possible D match to TRBD1 (7 bases). Trimming removed 6 bases at V and 5 bases at J, with 17 bases between. CDR1 and CDR2 (germline): MNHEY, SVGEGT. The CDR3 totals 14 residues.

The chain is built from TRBV9 and TRBJ2-1; 13 nucleotides align to TRBD2. The V segment lost 4 bases and the J segment 7 bases; nucleotides outside the gene matches: 8. Germline lookup yields CDR1 SGDLS and CDR2 YYNGEE. There are 16 residues in the CDR3. CDR3 in amino acids: CASSRPLAGGGNEQFF. The CDR3 coding sequence is TGTGCCAGCAGCCGACCACTAGCGGGAGGGGGTAATGAGCAGTTCTTC.

The V gene is TRBV7-3, the J gene TRBJ1-2, with 8 positions matching TRBD1. The CDR3 length is 14 residues. CDR1 is SGHTA and CDR2 is FQGTGA in the germline V gene. Losses at the gene ends were 5 bases for V and 5 bases for J; bases not matched to a gene: 7. The CDR3 DNA reads as TGTGCCAGCAGCCCCCAGGGGGCGGGATATGGCTACACCTTC. It yields the protein CASSPQGAGYGYTF.

This clone was counted between two and nine times. The chain couples TRBV6-5 to TRBJ1-6, with D maybe TRBD1 (5 bases). V was trimmed by 0 bases and J by 10 bases, leaving 16 bases between them. The CDR3 extends over 16 amino acids. From germline, CDR1 is MNHEY and CDR2 SVGAGI. The CDR3 region is CASSYSISPGSSPLHF. The CDR3 nucleotides read TGTGCCAGCAGTTACTCGATTTCGCCAGGGAGCTCACCCCTCCACTTT.

This clone was detected only once. V and J are TRBV5-1 and TRBJ2-5, with 7 bases matching TRBD2. The CDR3 totals 15 residues. The V and J ends lost 2 bases and 5 bases, in that order; junction bases with no gene match: 9. Germline assignment: CDR1 SGHRS and CDR2 YFSETQ. CDR3 bases: TGCGCCAGCAGCTTAATAGCGGTCGGGAGGGAGACCCAGTACTTC. This encodes CASSLIAVGRETQYF.

The chain links TRBV6-2 or TRBV6-3 to TRBJ2-2; the D call may be TRBD1 or TRBD2 (6 bases each). Trimming took 2 bases from V and 1 from J, leaving 11 bases between them. This CDR3 region has 16 residues. Germline lookup yields CDR1 MNHEY and CDR2 SVGEGT. Here the CDR3 reads CASSYLRGQNTGELFF. CDR3 bases: TGTGCCAGCAGTTACCTTCGGGGGCAGAACACCGGGGAGCTGTTTTTT.

The V call is TRBV19, the J call TRBJ2-2; D tentatively reads TRBD1 or TRBD2 (5 bases each). The V gene's germline CDR1 is LNHDA and CDR2 SQIVND (reference sequence). The CDR3 is 15 amino acids. Trimming cost V 3 bases and J 6 bases, with 14 bases left between them. The chain's CDR3 is CASSILSGAAGELFF. The CDR3, as DNA: TGTGCCAGTAGTATTCTATCCGGGGCCGCCGGGGAGCTGTTTTTT.

J is TRBJ2-3 and V is TRBV6-2 or TRBV6-3, with TRBD1 matching 8 bases. V lost 7 bases to trimming and J lost 3 bases; unmatched junction nucleotides: 9. Germline V CDR1 and CDR2: MNHEY, SVGEGT. The CDR3 is made up of 15 amino acids. The CDR3 loop reads CASNPDRGRTDTQYF. As DNA, the CDR3 is TGTGCCAGCAACCCCGACAGGGGTCGGACAGATACGCAGTATTTT.

J is TRBJ2-3 and V is TRBV19; no definite D call. CDR1 is LNHDA, CDR2 SQIVND, per germline (reference sequence). Trimming shortened V by 5 bases and J by 3 bases, and 9 bases separated the two germline ends. The CDR3 has 13 amino acids. This CDR3 reads CASSPTRTDTQYF. The CDR3 nucleotides are TGTGCCAGTAGTCCGACGCGAACAGATACGCAGTATTTT.

The chain carries TRBV15 and TRBJ1-4; unclear D gene. The CDR3 has 16 residues. Germline V lookup: CDR1 LNHNV, CDR2 YYDKDF (reference sequence). V shed 0 bases and J shed 7 bases, with 15 bases lying between them. The CDR3 nucleotides read TGTGCCACCAGCAGAGATCGGTTGGGAGGGATTGAAAAACTGTTTTTT. It encodes CATSRDRLGGIEKLFF.

The rearrangement joins TRBV4-3 to TRBJ1-2; TRBD1 matches 10 bases. Germline V gives CDR1 LGHNA, CDR2 YSLEER. The CDR3 is 15 amino acids. With 3 bases clipped from V and 3 bases from J, the junction kept 4 bases outside the gene matches. CDR3 in amino acids: CASSQRTGGDYGYTF. The CDR3 DNA follows: TGCGCCAGCAGCCAGCGGACAGGGGGGGACTATGGCTACACCTTC.

With regard to this clone: This sample also contains other DNA sequences that code for the same CDR3. The chain has TRBV9 and TRBJ1-5; D gene uncertain. Between the trimmed V and J ends, which lost 3 bases and 2 bases, there was a span of 9 bases. Germline CDR1 SGDLS, CDR2 YYNGEE. This CDR3 spans 14 amino acids. The DNA for the CDR3 is TGTGCCAGCAGCGAGACGGGCGGCAATCAGCCCCAGCATTTT. This sequence encodes CASSETGGNQPQHF.

The chain couples TRBV6-6 to TRBJ2-1; 16 bases map to TRBD2. The V and J ends lost 10 bases and 9 bases, in that order; junction bases with no gene match: 3. The CDR3 is 13 amino acids. Germline CDR1 reads MNHNY; CDR2 reads SVGAGI (reference sequence). The CDR3 loop reads CATGTSGRGEQFF. The CDR3 nucleotides are TGTGCCACCGGGACTAGCGGGAGGGGTGAGCAGTTCTTC.

This clone occurred a few times. This chain connects TRBV30 to TRBJ1-2; the D gene is possibly TRBD1 (5 bases). CDR1 and CDR2 (germline): GTSNPN, SVGIG (reference sequence). The CDR3 covers 10 residues. The CDR3 spells CAGAWDGYTF. The CDR3, as DNA: TGTGCTGGGGCGTGGGATGGCTACACCTTC.

The rearrangement links TRBV12-5 to TRBJ2-3; weak D call: TRBD1 (6 bases). The CDR3 consists of 16 residues. Per germline, CDR1 LGHNT and CDR2 FRNRAP. V lost 4 bases, J lost 4 bases, and 18 bases lay in between. The CDR3 protein is CASGSSPGQIADTQYF. The DNA for the CDR3 is TGTGCTAGTGGTTCCTCCCCCGGACAGATAGCAGATACGCAGTATTTT.